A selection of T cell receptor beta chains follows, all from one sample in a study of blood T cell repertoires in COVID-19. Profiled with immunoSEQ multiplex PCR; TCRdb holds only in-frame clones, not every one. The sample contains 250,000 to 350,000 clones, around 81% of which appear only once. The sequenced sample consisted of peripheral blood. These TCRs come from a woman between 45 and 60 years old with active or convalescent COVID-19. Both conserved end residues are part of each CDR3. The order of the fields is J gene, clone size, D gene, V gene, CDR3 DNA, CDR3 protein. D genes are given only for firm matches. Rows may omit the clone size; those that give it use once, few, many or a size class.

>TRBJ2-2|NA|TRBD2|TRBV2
TGTGCCAGCAGTGGACTAGCGGGAGTGAGCACCGGGGAGCTGTTTTTT
CASSGLAGVSTGELFF
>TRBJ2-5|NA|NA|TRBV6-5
TGTGCCAGCAGTCCGAAACCAAGCTCGGGGACCCAGTACTTC
CASSPKPSSGTQYF
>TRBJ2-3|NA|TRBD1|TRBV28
TGTGCCAGCAACAAAGGGGGCGACTCAGATACGCAGTATTTT
CASNKGGDSDTQYF
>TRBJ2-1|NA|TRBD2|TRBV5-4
TGTGCCAGCAGCTTGGATCCTAGCGGCTACAATGAGCAGTTCTTC
CASSLDPSGYNEQFF
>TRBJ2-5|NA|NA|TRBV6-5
TGTGCCAGCAGCCGTGGGGGGAGGAACGGGGAGACCCAGTACTTC
CASSRGGRNGETQYF
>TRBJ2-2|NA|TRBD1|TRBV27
TGTGCCAGCAGCTTGGGGACAGGGGTGAACACCGGGGAGCTGTTTTTT
CASSLGTGVNTGELFF
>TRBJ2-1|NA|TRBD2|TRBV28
TGTGCCAGCAGTTTCTCTAGCGGGAGGGCCCTTAGCTCCTACAATGAGCAGTTCTTC
CASSFSSGRALSSYNEQFF
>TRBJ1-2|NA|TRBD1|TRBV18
TGTGCCAGCTCACCACGAAGCAGGGGGCAGCGCGTCTATGGCTACACCTTC
CASSPRSRGQRVYGYTF
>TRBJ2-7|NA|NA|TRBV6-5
TGTGCCAGCAGTTATGAATCCGGGGGCTACGAGCAGTACTTC
CASSYESGGYEQYF
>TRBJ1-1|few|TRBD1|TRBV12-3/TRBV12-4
TGTGCCAGCAGGCAGTGGCAGGGACAGGAAGCTTTCTTT
CASRQWQGQEAFF
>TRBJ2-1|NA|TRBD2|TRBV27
TGTGCCAGCATGGGACTAGCGGGAGGGGGGGGCGAGTTCTTC
CASMGLAGGGGEFF
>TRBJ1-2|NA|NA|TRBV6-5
TGTGCCAGCAGCCCCGCAGGTTCCTATGGCTACACCTTC
CASSPAGSYGYTF
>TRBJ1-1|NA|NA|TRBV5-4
TGTGCCAGAGGGACACCCCTTGGAGCTTTCTTT
CARGTPLGAFF
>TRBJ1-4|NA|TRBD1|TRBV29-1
TGCAGCGTTGAGACCAGGGGGCAGGATGAAAAACTGTTTTTT
CSVETRGQDEKLFF
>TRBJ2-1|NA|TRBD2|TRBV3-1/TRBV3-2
TGTGCCAGCAGCCAGGGGACTAGGGGTGAGCAGTTCTTC
CASSQGTRGEQFF
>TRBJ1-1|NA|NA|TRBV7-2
TGTGCCAGCAGCTTATCAGGGAACACTGAAGCTTTCTTT
CASSLSGNTEAFF